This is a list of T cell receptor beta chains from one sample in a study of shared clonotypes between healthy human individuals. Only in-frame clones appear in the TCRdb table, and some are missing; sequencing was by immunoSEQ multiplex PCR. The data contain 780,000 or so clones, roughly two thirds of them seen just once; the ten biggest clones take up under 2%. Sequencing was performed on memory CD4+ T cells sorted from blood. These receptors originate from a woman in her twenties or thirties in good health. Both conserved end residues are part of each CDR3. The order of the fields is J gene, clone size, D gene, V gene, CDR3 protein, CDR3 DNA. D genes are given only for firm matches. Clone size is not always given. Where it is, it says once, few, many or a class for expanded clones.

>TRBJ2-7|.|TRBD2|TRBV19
CASSRASGTYEQYF
TGTGCCAGTAGTCGGGCTAGCGGAACCTACGAGCAGTACTTC
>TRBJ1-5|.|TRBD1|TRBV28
CASSWDRGLDQPQHF
TGTGCCAGCAGTTGGGACAGGGGACTGGATCAGCCCCAGCATTTT
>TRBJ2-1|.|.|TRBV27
CASRPLSSYNEQFF
TGTGCCAGCAGACCCCTGAGCTCCTACAATGAGCAGTTCTTC
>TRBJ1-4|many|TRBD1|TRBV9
CASSVDGTANEKLFF
TGTGCCAGCAGCGTAGATGGGACAGCTAATGAAAAACTGTTTTTT
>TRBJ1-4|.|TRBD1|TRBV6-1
CASSSGGPNEKLFF
TGTGCCAGTTCTTCAGGGGGGCCTAATGAAAAACTGTTTTTT
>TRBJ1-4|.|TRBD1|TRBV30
CAWSVFGTANEKLFF
TGTGCCTGGAGTGTGTTCGGGACAGCGAATGAAAAACTGTTTTTT
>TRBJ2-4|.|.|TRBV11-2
CASSPLTTRYIQYF
TGTGCCAGCAGCCCTCTAACTACCCGGTACATTCAGTACTTC
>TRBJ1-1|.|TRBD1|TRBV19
CARGLRGGQGREAFF
TGTGCCAGGGGCCTCAGGGGGGGACAGGGAAGGGAAGCTTTCTTT
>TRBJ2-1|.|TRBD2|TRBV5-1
CASSLTSGTYNEQFF
TGCGCCAGCAGCTTGACCAGCGGGACCTACAATGAGCAGTTCTTC
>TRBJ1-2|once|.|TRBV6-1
CASKRGARDYGYTF
TGTGCCAGCAAGAGGGGGGCGCGTGACTATGGCTACACCTTC
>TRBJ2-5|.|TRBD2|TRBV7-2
CASSVAGGGETQYF
TGTGCCAGCAGCGTAGCGGGAGGGGGGGAGACCCAGTACTTC
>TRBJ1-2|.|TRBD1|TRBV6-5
CASSPPTGVGYTF
TGTGCCAGCAGCCCTCCGACAGGGGTCGGCTACACCTTC
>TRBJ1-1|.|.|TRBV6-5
CASSELQVHTEAFF
TGTGCCAGCAGCGAACTACAGGTTCACACTGAAGCTTTCTTT
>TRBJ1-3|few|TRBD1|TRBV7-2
CASSPTGLEGGNTIYF
TGTGCCAGCAGCCCGACAGGGCTTGAGGGGGGAAACACCATATATTTT
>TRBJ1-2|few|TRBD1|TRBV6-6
CASRGGQNNYGYTF
TGTGCCAGTAGGGGGGGACAGAATAACTATGGCTACACCTTC
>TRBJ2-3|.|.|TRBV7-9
CASSLVPLLERGTDTQYF
TGTGCCAGCAGCTTAGTCCCGCTTCTGGAGAGGGGCACAGATACGCAGTATTTT
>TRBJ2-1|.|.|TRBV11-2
CASSLLWGNYNEQFF
TGTGCCAGCAGCTTATTGTGGGGGAACTACAATGAGCAGTTCTTC
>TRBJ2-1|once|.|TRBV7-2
CASSLDMRGNEQFF
TGTGCCAGCAGCCTCGATATGCGGGGTAATGAGCAGTTCTTC
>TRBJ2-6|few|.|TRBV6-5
CASTGHSGANVLTF
TGTGCCAGCACGGGTCACTCTGGGGCCAACGTCCTGACTTTC
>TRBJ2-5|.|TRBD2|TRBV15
CATSTRLAGGETQYF
TGTGCCACCAGCACACGACTAGCGGGAGGGGAGACCCAGTACTTC
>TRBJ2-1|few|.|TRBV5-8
CASSLNSGKYNEQFF
TGTGCCAGCAGCTTGAATTCAGGGAAATACAATGAGCAGTTCTTC
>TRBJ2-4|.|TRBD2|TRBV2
CASSDWRGSGRNIQYF
TGTGCCAGCAGTGATTGGCGGGGGAGTGGGAGAAACATTCAGTACTTC
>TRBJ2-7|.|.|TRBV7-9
CASSLDFYYEQYF
TGTGCCAGCAGCTTAGATTTCTACTACGAGCAGTACTTC
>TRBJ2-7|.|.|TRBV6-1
CASRSRWVNEQYF
TGTGCCAGTAGGAGTAGATGGGTCAACGAGCAGTACTTC
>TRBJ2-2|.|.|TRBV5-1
CASSLGHPNTGELFF
TGCGCCAGCAGCTTGGGACACCCGAACACCGGGGAGCTGTTTTTT